These 8 T cell receptor beta chains originate from one sample sequenced in a study of molecular identifiers for immune sequencing clone quantification. Each CDR3 protein is one row after TCRdb ran MiXCR on the PCR reads. The sample has about 640,000 distinct CDR3 sequences; approximately 20% are singletons. The sample consisted of naive CD8+ T cells from blood, with Jurkat cell RNA spiked in. Documented subset: FACS-sorted CD8+CD4-CCR7+CD45RA+ naive T cells. The receptors shown here come from a human donor in good health. Some libraries in this study had Jurkat cell RNA spiked in.

In this sample, this clonotype turned up many times. This rearrangement joins TRBV14 to TRBJ1-4; 8 bases map to TRBD1. Germline V CDR1 and CDR2: SGHDN, FVKESK. The CDR3 contains 13 residues. The V segment lost 3 bases and the J segment 7 bases; nucleotides outside the gene matches: 1. CDR3 DNA: TGTGCCAGCAGCCAGGGGACAGGTGAAAAACTGTTTTTT. Translated, it gives CASSQGTGEKLFF.

This clonotype was detected many times. The CDR3 spells CSVGGPNNSPLHF. In DNA form, the CDR3 reads TGCAGTGTCGGGGGACCGAATAATTCACCCCTCCACTTT. The chain carries TRBV20-1 and TRBJ1-6; TRBD1 is a possible D gene (5 bases). Trimming left V 7 bases short and J 5 bases short, with 12 bases between. CDR1 and CDR2 (germline): DFQATT, SNEGSKA (reference sequence). The CDR3 is 13 amino acids.

The CDR3 DNA reads TGTGCCAGCAGTTTAGGGGGTGTTGGCTACACCTTC. Its protein product is CASSLGGVGYTF. The chain has TRBV28 and TRBJ1-2; D perhaps matches TRBD1 (5 bases). Trimming cost V 2 bases and J 7 bases, with 8 bases left between them. The germline V gene has CDR1 MDHEN and CDR2 SYDVKM. CDR3 length equals 12 residues.

This clonotype came up a few times. V is TRBV12-5 and J is TRBJ2-7, with TRBD1 identical over 8 bases. This CDR3 spans 13 amino acids. Germline values: CDR1 LGHNT, CDR2 FRNRAP. Losses at the gene ends were 2 bases for V and 3 bases for J; bases not matched to a gene: 0. The CDR3: CASGLTGGYEQYF. CDR3 DNA: TGTGCTAGTGGTTTGACAGGGGGCTACGAGCAGTACTTC. The entire variable domain, with the rest obtained from reference TRBV12-5 and TRBJ2-7, is as follows: DARVTQTPRHKVTEMGQEVTMRCQPILGHNTVFWYRQTMMQGLELLAYFRNRAPLDDSGMPKDRFSAEMPDATLATLKIQPSEPRDSAVYFCASGLTGGYEQYFGPGTRLTVT.

This clonotype has ten or more counts. This rearrangement joins TRBV5-1 to TRBJ2-3; possible D gene TRBD1, 6 bases. The germline gives CDR1 SGHRS, CDR2 YFSETQ. Trimming shortened V by 2 bases and J by 5 bases, and 12 bases separated the two germline ends. This CDR3 region has 14 residues. The DNA for the CDR3 is TGCGCCAGCAGCTTCCGAGTAGGGGGAGATACGCAGTATTTT. The encoded protein is CASSFRVGGDTQYF.

This clonotype was seen a handful of times. The rearrangement uses TRBV6-5 and TRBJ1-6, with no clear D. Germline assignment: CDR1 MNHEY and CDR2 SVGAGI. This CDR3 region has 13 residues. V was trimmed by 7 bases and J by 4 bases, leaving 8 bases between them. This CDR3 is CASTKTYNSPLHF. The CDR3 coding sequence is TGTGCCAGCACCAAAACATATAATTCACCCCTCCACTTT.

The table lists this clonotype with many counts. CDR3 sequence (DNA): TGTGCCAGCAGCTTAGAGACTAGCAACACAGATACGCAGTATTTT. As protein: CASSLETSNTDTQYF. The chain has TRBV7-9 and TRBJ2-3; 7 bases match TRBD2. The germline gives CDR1 SEHNR, CDR2 FQNEAQ (reference sequence). The ends lost 1 base at V and 2 bases at J; junction bases unmatched: 3. This CDR3 region has 15 residues.

This clonotype appeared many times. The rearrangement joins TRBV4-3 to TRBJ1-2; no reliable D call. CDR3 length: 14 residues. V lost 0 bases, J lost 4 bases, and 9 bases lay in between. Germline CDR1 is LGHNA and CDR2 is YSLEER. The CDR3 region is CASSQDDGLYGYTF. The DNA of the CDR3 is TGCGCCAGCAGCCAAGATGACGGACTCTATGGCTACACCTTC.